This is a list of T cell receptor beta chains from one sample in a study of OX40 agonist ivuxolimab in advanced cancers. Method: immunoSEQ multiplex PCR; TCRdb's copy keeps in-frame clones and lacks some. The table records about 76,000 clones, about 88% of them present only once. The source was CD4+ or CD8+ T cells sorted from blood, collected in a trial of the OX40 agonist ivuxolimab. The source of these receptors is an adult with an advanced solid tumor such as melanoma, head and neck, liver or kidney cancer. CDR3s include the opening cysteine and the closing phenylalanine or tryptophan. A D gene is named only where the DNA matches it firmly. The size of a clone is reported for some rows only, either as once, few or many, or as a class for expanded clones.

V gene	D gene	clone size	J gene	CDR3 protein	CDR3 DNA
TRBV7-8	.	.	TRBJ1-2	CASSSGPPGYGYTF	TGTGCCAGCAGCTCGGGACCCCCGGGCTATGGCTACACCTTC
TRBV6-5	.	.	TRBJ2-3	CASSYSGGPMIGTQYF	TGTGCCAGCAGTTACTCAGGCGGGCCAATGATTGGTACGCAGTATTTT
TRBV4-3	TRBD2	.	TRBJ2-5	CASSQETSGGLGTQYF	TGCGCCAGCAGCCAAGAAACTAGCGGGGGCCTGGGGACCCAGTACTTC
TRBV7-2	TRBD1	.	TRBJ1-6	CASSGGYNSPLHF	TGTGCCAGTTCAGGGGGGTATAATTCACCCCTCCACTTT
TRBV19	TRBD1	.	TRBJ1-5	CASGQGLEQPQHF	TGTGCCAGTGGACAGGGGTTGGAGCAGCCCCAGCATTTT
TRBV19	TRBD1	many	TRBJ1-6	CASSVGQDNSPLHF	TGTGCCAGTAGTGTCGGACAGGATAATTCACCCCTCCACTTT
TRBV28	TRBD2	.	TRBJ2-5	CASTDGAGGMTETQYF	TGTGCCAGCACTGACGGAGCGGGGGGTATGACTGAGACCCAGTACTTC
TRBV30	.	.	TRBJ2-3	CAWSSGGSTDTQYF	TGTGCCTGGAGTTCAGGGGGGAGCACAGATACGCAGTATTTT
TRBV18	TRBD1	.	TRBJ2-2	CASSPPRGQAGTGELFF	TGTGCCAGCTCACCACCGAGAGGACAGGCCGGTACCGGGGAGCTGTTTTTT
TRBV11-2	TRBD1	.	TRBJ2-1	CASSLQPDRSRHKFF	TGTGCCAGCAGCTTACAGCCGGACAGGAGCCGACATAAGTTCTTC
TRBV6-6	TRBD1	.	TRBJ1-6	CASSGQGPNSPLHF	TGTGCCAGCAGCGGACAGGGCCCTAATTCACCCCTCCACTTT
TRBV10-3	.	.	TRBJ1-1	CAISESRGAPEAFF	TGTGCCATCAGTGAGTCGCGGGGGGCCCCCGAAGCTTTCTTT
TRBV10-3	.	.	TRBJ1-2	CAAGGGTRNGYTF	TGTGCCGCGGGGGGGGGTACCCGGAATGGCTACACCTTC
TRBV5-8	TRBD1	.	TRBJ1-5	CASSPDRGRRQPQHF	TGTGCCAGCAGCCCAGACAGGGGGCGTCGTCAGCCCCAGCATTTT
TRBV6-1	.	.	TRBJ2-1	CASSDVQVLGEQFF	TGTGCCAGCAGTGATGTACAGGTCCTGGGCGAGCAGTTCTTC
TRBV7-2	TRBD2	.	TRBJ2-1	CASTQGRLAKIEQFF	TGTGCCAGCACCCAGGGGAGACTAGCGAAGATTGAGCAGTTCTTC
TRBV4-1	.	.	TRBJ2-1	CASSQGTGPPNEQFF	TGCGCCAGCAGCCAAGGAACAGGCCCTCCCAATGAGCAGTTCTTC
TRBV7-9	.	once	TRBJ2-2	CASSRETGRNTGELFF	TGTGCCAGCAGTAGAGAGACAGGAAGGAACACCGGGGAGCTGTTTTTT
TRBV6-6	.	.	TRBJ1-2	CASKGGIGGYTF	TGTGCCAGCAAAGGAGGGATTGGTGGCTACACCTTC
TRBV15	.	.	TRBJ1-2	CATSRRGSSKAEGYTF	TGTGCCACCAGCAGAAGGGGCTCGAGCAAGGCGGAGGGCTACACCTTC
TRBV10-3	.	.	TRBJ1-1	CAISDQGPSNTEAFF	TGTGCCATCAGTGACCAGGGACCGTCGAACACTGAAGCTTTCTTT
TRBV19	TRBD1	.	TRBJ2-2	CASSTDRGWTGELFF	TGTGCCAGTAGTACGGACAGGGGTTGGACCGGGGAGCTGTTTTTT
TRBV11-2	.	.	TRBJ1-4	CASNKGLGEKLFF	TGTGCCAGCAACAAGGGGTTGGGTGAAAAACTGTTTTTT
TRBV2	.	.	TRBJ2-1	CASSRMNYEQFF	TGTGCCAGCAGTCGTATGAACTATGAGCAGTTCTTC
TRBV6-5	TRBD1	.	TRBJ1-2	CASRKDRGDYGYTF	TGTGCCAGCAGGAAAGACAGGGGTGACTATGGCTACACCTTC
TRBV27	.	.	TRBJ2-1	CASRLTGSSYNEQFF	TGTGCCAGCAGGCTAACAGGGAGCTCCTACAATGAGCAGTTCTTC
TRBV27	TRBD1	.	TRBJ1-4	CASSSTGTKLFF	TGTGCCAGCAGTTCGACAGGGACCAAACTGTTTTTT
TRBV7-2	.	.	TRBJ2-1	CASSLAATTNEQFF	TGTGCCAGCAGCTTAGCCGCCACAACCAATGAGCAGTTCTTC
TRBV5-4	.	.	TRBJ1-3	CASSLGSVPSGNTIYF	TGTGCCAGCAGCTTGGGATCCGTCCCCTCTGGAAACACCATATATTTT
TRBV6-5	.	.	TRBJ1-5	CASSYSGQDNQPQHF	TGTGCCAGCAGTTATAGCGGGCAGGACAATCAGCCCCAGCATTTT
TRBV7-2	.	.	TRBJ2-7	CASSSDYEQYF	TGTGCCAGCAGCTCAGACTACGAGCAGTACTTC
TRBV7-9	.	.	TRBJ1-4	CASSLRTALANEKLFF	TGTGCCAGCAGCTTACGAACAGCCCTGGCTAATGAAAAACTGTTTTTT
TRBV9	.	.	TRBJ2-2	CASSVIGDTGELFF	TGTGCCAGCAGCGTGATAGGGGACACCGGGGAGCTGTTTTTT
TRBV5-4	.	.	TRBJ1-2	CASSFGNYGYTF	TGTGCCAGCAGCTTCGGAAACTATGGCTACACCTTC
TRBV28	.	few	TRBJ1-4	CASSFLRGQTNEKLFF	TGTGCCAGCAGTTTCCTAAGGGGTCAAACTAATGAAAAACTGTTTTTT
TRBV5-6	TRBD1	.	TRBJ1-3	CASSPGTGSYGNTIYF	TGTGCCAGCAGCCCAGGGACAGGGAGTTATGGAAACACCATATATTTT
TRBV6-6	.	few	TRBJ1-2	CATMITGFYTF	TGTGCCACCATGATAACAGGGTTCTACACCTTC
TRBV29-1	TRBD2	.	TRBJ2-1	CSVEYSGGLAGYGVQFF	TGCAGCGTTGAATATAGTGGGGGGCTAGCGGGGTATGGGGTGCAGTTCTTC
TRBV10-3	.	.	TRBJ1-2	CAISDGTVYGYTF	TGTGCCATCAGTGACGGGACCGTGTATGGCTACACCTTC
TRBV5-6	.	few	TRBJ1-5	CASSLEAGVADQPQHF	TGTGCCAGCAGCTTGGAAGCAGGGGTTGCGGATCAGCCCCAGCATTTT
TRBV4-1	.	.	TRBJ1-4	CASSQVGGGNEKLFF	TGCGCCAGCAGCCAAGTAGGGGGGGGGAATGAAAAACTGTTTTTT
TRBV11-1	.	.	TRBJ2-2	CASSKLRGSNTGELFF	TGTGCCAGCAGCAAACTGCGGGGCTCGAACACCGGGGAGCTGTTTTTT
TRBV2	.	.	TRBJ2-5	CASSELPTQETQYF	TGTGCCAGCAGTGAATTGCCAACGCAAGAGACCCAGTACTTC
TRBV15	TRBD1	.	TRBJ1-4	CATSREYGQDVNEKLFF	TGTGCCACCAGCAGAGAATACGGACAGGATGTAAATGAAAAACTGTTTTTT
TRBV6-1	.	.	TRBJ1-5	CASSARGLGVGNQPQHF	TGTGCCAGCAGTGCCCGGGGTCTTGGGGTCGGGAATCAGCCCCAGCATTTT
TRBV19	TRBD1	.	TRBJ1-1	CASRDRGQPSNTEAFF	TGTGCCAGTAGGGACAGGGGCCAACCTTCCAACACTGAAGCTTTCTTT
TRBV4-3	TRBD1	.	TRBJ1-4	CASSQHRRGQGGEKLFF	TGCGCCAGCAGCCAGCACAGGAGGGGCCAGGGGGGAGAAAAACTGTTTTTT
TRBV7-9	TRBD2	.	TRBJ2-5	CASSPSGGGRRYQETQYF	TGTGCCAGCAGCCCCTCGGGGGGGGGACGGAGGTACCAAGAGACCCAGTACTTC
TRBV11-1	.	.	TRBJ2-1	CASSLVDNEQFF	TGTGCCAGCAGCTTAGTCGACAATGAGCAGTTCTTC
TRBV7-8	.	.	TRBJ1-6	CASSLAYRPLHF	TGTGCCAGCAGCTTAGCGTATAGACCCCTCCACTTT
TRBV5-4	.	.	TRBJ1-2	CASSLSQGPYGYTF	TGTGCCAGCAGCTTGTCACAGGGCCCCTATGGCTACACCTTC
TRBV30	.	.	TRBJ2-1	CAWRQVSSYNEQFF	TGTGCCTGGAGGCAGGTGAGCTCCTACAATGAGCAGTTCTTC
TRBV28	.	.	TRBJ1-2	CASSTELGAAYGYTF	TGTGCCAGCAGTACCGAGCTGGGGGCGGCCTATGGCTACACCTTC
TRBV7-2	.	.	TRBJ2-2	CASSVAGRTGELFF	TGTGCCAGCAGCGTCGCCGGTCGGACCGGGGAGCTGTTTTTT
TRBV7-2	TRBD2	.	TRBJ2-3	CASSGGADTQYF	TGTGCCAGCAGCGGGGGGGCAGATACGCAGTATTTT